This T cell receptor beta chain was identified in a study of post-analysis software for immune sequencing data. Study background: Recorded subtypes: relapsing-remitting, secondary progressive, progressive-relapsing; some patients unannotated.

The authors incorporated unique molecular identifiers into the TCR beta cDNA libraries. From approximately 0.95 to 9.8 million T cells, around 500,000 cDNA molecules were obtained. TCRdb fed the PCR reads into MiXCR, producing one record per CDR3 protein. Among around 770,000 distinct CDR3 sequences listed, about half were seen once. With respect to this clonotype: Its target is unknown.

There are 14 residues in the CDR3. The junction had 4 bases not matched to a gene; V was cut back by 5 bases and J by 1 base. Germline V gene data show CDR1 as DFQATT and CDR2 as SNEGSKA (reference sequence). Broader study findings: Comparison with controls showed significantly lower normalized Chao1 diversity in multiple sclerosis patients. There were a handful of TRBV segments more frequent in patients than controls, and TRBV5-6, TRBV5-1 and TRBV20-1 were among them.

The sequencing sample was made of blood. This receptor was taken from a girl aged 5-17 years with multiple sclerosis. The chain uses TRBV20-1 and TRBJ1-5; the match to TRBD1 covers 8 bases. As DNA, the CDR3 is TGCAGTGCTCCGGACAGGGAGAGCAATCAGCCCCAGCATTTT. Protein: CSAPDRESNQPQHF.